These 10 T cell receptor beta chains came from one sample sequenced in a study of T cells in localized non-small cell lung cancer (dated by TCRdb to 2020 to 2022). The library was generated by the immunoSEQ multiplex PCR assay. Not all clones reach the TCRdb copy of this immuneACCESS table, which keeps in-frame sequences only. Checked studies attribute under half of the gap to unresolved V genes and leave the rest unexplained. For this sample there are some 10,000 clones; about 80% appear just once. Clones ranked in the top ten supply about a third of the sample. The sample here was peripheral blood, taken before any cancer treatment. These TCRs come from a male donor at least 60 years old with stage I lung adenocarcinoma.

J is TRBJ1-1 and V is TRBV7-2; 7 bases fit TRBD1. Unmatched junction bases numbered 12, after V lost 5 bases and J lost 0 bases. CDR3 length: 17 amino acids. CDR1 SGHTA and CDR2 FQGNSA come from the germline V gene. The CDR3 DNA is TGTGCCAGCAGCCTCCCCGGGACAGCAAAAATGAACACTGAAGCTTTCTTT. This codes for CASSLPGTAKMNTEAFF.

The V gene is TRBV25-1, the J gene TRBJ2-7, with D hard to call. Trimming removed 4 bases from V and 1 base from J, with 8 bases in between. The CDR3 loop spans 13 amino acids. Germline V gene data show CDR1 as MGHDK and CDR2 as SYGVNS. CDR3 nucleotides: TGTGCCAGCAGTGCGGTCGGTTCCTACGAGCAGTACTTC. Encoded protein: CASSAVGSYEQYF.

The CDR3, as DNA: TGTGCCAGTAGTATTACGTACAATGAGCAGTTCTTC. As protein: CASSITYNEQFF. J is TRBJ2-1 and V is TRBV19; D is unclear. CDR3 size: 12 residues. The germline V and J ends were trimmed by 3 bases and 4 bases, with 4 bases remaining between them. Germline V gives CDR1 LNHDA, CDR2 SQIVND (reference sequence). The variable domain in full, with the rest retrieved from reference TRBV19 and TRBJ2-1, is DGGITQSPKYLFRKEGQNVTLSCEQNLNHDAMYWYRQDPGQGLRLIYYSQIVNDFQKGDIAEGYSVSREKKESFPLTVTSAQKNPTAFYLCASSITYNEQFFGPGTRLTVL.

This clone showed up just once. The chain employs TRBV19 and TRBJ1-4, with 8 bases identical to TRBD1. There are 15 residues in the CDR3. With 5 bases clipped from V and 5 bases from J, the junction kept 7 bases outside the gene matches. Germline V lookup: CDR1 LNHDA, CDR2 SQIVND (reference sequence). CDR3: CASSPTGQVNEKLFF. The DNA for the CDR3 is TGTGCCAGTAGTCCGACGGGACAGGTCAATGAAAAACTGTTTTTT.

This clone occurred once. This rearrangement joins TRBV28 to TRBJ2-6; D may be TRBD2 (5 bases). Germline V gene sequence: CDR1 MDHEN, CDR2 SYDVKM. Trimming pared 4 bases from V and 4 bases from J, leaving 14 bases between. CDR3 size: 16 residues. The DNA of the CDR3 is TGTGCCAGCAGTTCGCCCGACTCGGGAGGGGCCAACGTCCTGACTTTC. Its translation: CASSSPDSGGANVLTF.

This chain uses TRBV6-6 with TRBJ2-7; D gene ambiguous. V was shortened by 0 bases and J by 2 bases, with 8 bases between the two germline ends. Germline CDR1 MNHNY, CDR2 SVGAGI (reference sequence). The CDR3 spans 14 residues. The CDR3 spells CASSYSFTAYEQYF. The CDR3 DNA sequence: TGTGCCAGCAGTTACTCGTTCACGGCCTACGAGCAGTACTTC.

The sample holds a few counts of this clone. V is TRBV5-1 and J is TRBJ2-4; D ambiguous. Trimming shortened V by 0 bases and J by 0 bases, and 7 bases separated the two germline ends. CDR3 length equals 15 residues. From germline, CDR1 is SGHRS and CDR2 YFSETQ. CDR3 bases: TGCGCCAGCAGCTTGGGTGACCTAGCCAAAAACATTCAGTACTTC. Amino acids: CASSLGDLAKNIQYF.

The chain has TRBV11-1 and TRBJ1-2; D is undetermined. The CDR3 runs to 15 residues. V was trimmed by 1 base and J by 4 bases, leaving 13 bases between them. The germline V gene has CDR1 SGHAT and CDR2 FQDESV (reference sequence). CDR3 DNA sequence: TGTGCCAGCAGCTTAGGGTTTTTACCGATCTATGGCTACACCTTC. This encodes CASSLGFLPIYGYTF.

The V gene is TRBV9, the J gene TRBJ2-6; 9 bases agree with TRBD1. Germline-derived CDR1 and CDR2 are SGDLS and YYNGEE. The CDR3 is made up of 17 amino acids. Losses at the gene ends were 5 bases for V and 0 bases for J; bases not matched to a gene: 6. The CDR3 is CASRSDRGFSGANVLTF. The DNA of the CDR3 is TGTGCCAGCAGGTCGGACAGGGGATTCTCTGGGGCCAACGTCCTGACTTTC.

The rearrangement links TRBV6-5 to TRBJ1-2, with unresolved D. The CDR3 is 11 amino acids. V dropped 7 bases and J dropped 4 bases, with 7 bases sitting between them. Germline values: CDR1 MNHEY, CDR2 SVGAGI. CDR3 loop: CASMDFYGYTF. In nucleotides, the CDR3 is TGTGCCAGCATGGACTTCTATGGCTACACCTTC.